The clone carrying this TCR beta chain has a handful of counts. Its antigen is currently unknown. The data are from a study of beta chain features in type 1 diabetes. Study results and limitations: There was a moderate but significant shortening of TCRB CDR3s in all four CD4+ subsets of Type 1 diabetes patients.

The germline V and J ends were trimmed by 10 bases and 2 bases, with 12 bases remaining between them. The CDR3 sequence is 14 residues long. CDR1 SGHTA and CDR2 FQGTGA come from the germline V gene. Expressed TCRB transcripts were sequenced after all isolated RNA was converted to cDNA. Sequenced by immunoSEQ multiplex PCR; TCRdb stores in-frame clones only, minus some. The table shows about 340,000 clones, with approximately 13% occurring only once. Sequencing used naive CD4+ T cells from blood. This TCR came from a young woman with type 1 diabetes. The chain employs TRBV7-3 and TRBJ2-6; the D gene is possibly TRBD1 (6 bases). In DNA, the CDR3 is TGTGCCACAAAACAGGGTCCTGGGGCCAACGTCCTGACTTTC. Translating gives CATKQGPGANVLTF. Together with reference TRBV7-3 and TRBJ2-6, the CDR3 gives the full variable domain: GAGVSQTPSNKVTEKGKYVELRCDPISGHTALYWYRQSLGQGPEFLIYFQGTGAADDSGLPNDRFFAVRPEGSVSTLKIQRTERGDSAVYLCATKQGPGANVLTFGAGSRLTVL.